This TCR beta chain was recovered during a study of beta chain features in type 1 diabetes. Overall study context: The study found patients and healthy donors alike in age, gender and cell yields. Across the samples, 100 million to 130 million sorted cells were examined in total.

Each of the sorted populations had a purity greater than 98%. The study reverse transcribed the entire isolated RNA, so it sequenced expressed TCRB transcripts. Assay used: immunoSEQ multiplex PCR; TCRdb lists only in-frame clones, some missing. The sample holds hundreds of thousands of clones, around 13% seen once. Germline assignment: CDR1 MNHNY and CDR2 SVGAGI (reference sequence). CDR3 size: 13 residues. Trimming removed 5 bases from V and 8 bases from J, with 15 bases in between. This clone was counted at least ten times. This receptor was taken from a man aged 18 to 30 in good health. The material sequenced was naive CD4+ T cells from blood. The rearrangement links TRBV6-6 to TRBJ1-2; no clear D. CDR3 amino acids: CASSPSGSTGYTF. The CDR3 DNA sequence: TGTGCCAGCAGTCCCTCGGGAAGTACAGGCTACACCTTC.